These T cell receptor beta chains were read from a single sample in a study of shared clonotypes between healthy human individuals. Assay used: immunoSEQ multiplex PCR; TCRdb lists only in-frame clones, some missing. Here the sample spans over a million clones, approximately 98.5% being singletons. Sequenced sample: naive CD4+ T cells sorted from blood. Receptors were obtained from a man aged 25 to 40 in good health. Each CDR3 is given with its conserved first and last residue. A D gene is named only where the DNA matches it firmly. Some rows have no size entry. The others give once, few or many, or a class for an expanded clone.

TRBV27	TRBJ2-6	TRBD1	.	CASTRTGAGSGANVLTF	TGTGCCAGCACCAGGACAGGGGCGGGCTCTGGGGCCAACGTCCTGACTTTC
TRBV6-5	TRBJ2-3	.	.	CASSYAESTDTQYF	TGTGCCAGCAGTTACGCGGAGAGCACAGATACGCAGTATTTT
TRBV7-8	TRBJ1-5	.	.	CASSLVGQPQHF	TGTGCCAGCAGCTTAGTCGGTCAGCCCCAGCATTTT
TRBV6-1	TRBJ1-1	TRBD1	.	CATLRLQGATEAFF	TGTGCCACCCTACGGTTACAGGGGGCTACTGAAGCTTTCTTT
TRBV19	TRBJ1-5	TRBD1	.	CASTLQGANQPQHF	TGTGCCAGTACATTGCAGGGGGCTAATCAGCCCCAGCATTTT
TRBV14	TRBJ2-7	TRBD2	.	CASSQLAGGRYEQYF	TGTGCCAGCAGCCAATTGGCGGGAGGTCGCTACGAGCAGTACTTC
TRBV5-1	TRBJ1-4	.	.	CASSRDLPANEKLFF	TGCGCCAGCAGCCGCGACCTTCCCGCTAATGAAAAACTGTTTTTT
TRBV29-1	TRBJ2-2	.	.	CSVGPRLSGELFF	TGCAGCGTTGGACCCCGGTTGAGTGGGGAGCTGTTTTTT
TRBV7-2	TRBJ2-7	.	.	CASSSVTAVESYEQYF	TGTGCCAGCAGCTCGGTGACAGCCGTGGAATCCTACGAGCAGTACTTC
TRBV6-1	TRBJ1-2	TRBD1	.	CASSGQGTYGYTF	TGTGCCAGCAGTGGACAGGGGACCTATGGCTACACCTTC
TRBV5-8	TRBJ2-7	.	.	CASSSSWGGSYEQYF	TGTGCCAGCAGCTCTTCGTGGGGCGGCTCCTACGAGCAGTACTTC
TRBV2	TRBJ2-5	TRBD2	once	CASSEGAGVETQYF	TGTGCCAGCAGTGAAGGGGCGGGGGTAGAGACCCAGTACTTC
TRBV2	TRBJ1-4	.	.	CASSEGPRKEKLFF	TGTGCCAGCAGTGAAGGACCTCGGAAGGAAAAACTGTTTTTT
TRBV5-4	TRBJ1-2	.	.	CASSLHRANYGYTF	TGTGCCAGCAGCTTGCACAGAGCTAACTATGGCTACACCTTC
TRBV11-2	TRBJ1-2	.	.	CASSLEAEVHYGYTF	TGTGCCAGCAGCTTAGAAGCCGAAGTCCACTATGGCTACACCTTC
TRBV28	TRBJ1-4	.	.	CASSLRSGEKLFF	TGTGCCAGCAGTCTCAGGAGCGGTGAAAAACTGTTTTTT
TRBV7-2	TRBJ2-7	TRBD1	.	CASSQQGAIPGYEQYF	TGTGCCAGCAGCCAACAGGGGGCCATCCCGGGGTACGAGCAGTACTTC
TRBV5-1	TRBJ2-3	.	.	CASSLKQHTDTQYF	TGCGCCAGCAGCTTAAAGCAGCACACAGATACGCAGTATTTT
TRBV19	TRBJ2-7	.	.	CASTSIRGGEQYF	TGTGCCAGTACCTCGATCAGGGGAGGCGAGCAGTACTTC
TRBV28	TRBJ2-5	.	.	CASSLWRGIAETQYF	TGTGCCAGCAGTTTATGGAGGGGGATAGCGGAGACCCAGTACTTC
TRBV4-1	TRBJ2-3	TRBD2	once	CASSQAQRDPSTDTQYF	TGCGCCAGCAGCCAAGCGCAGCGGGACCCTAGCACAGATACGCAGTATTTT
TRBV28	TRBJ1-4	TRBD1	.	CASSTPGTGISEKLFF	TGTGCCAGCAGTACGCCCGGGACAGGGATAAGTGAAAAACTGTTTTTT
TRBV5-5	TRBJ1-4	.	.	CASSFWWSGAANEKLFF	TGTGCCAGCAGCTTTTGGTGGTCGGGGGCCGCTAATGAAAAACTGTTTTTT
TRBV30	TRBJ1-1	.	.	CACLRGGEAFF	TGTGCCTGTCTCAGGGGCGGTGAAGCTTTCTTT
TRBV29-1	TRBJ2-1	.	.	CSVALVLTYEQFF	TGCAGCGTTGCACTAGTCCTTACCTATGAGCAGTTCTTC
TRBV7-9	TRBJ2-5	.	.	CARAGPNQETQYF	TGTGCCAGGGCAGGTCCAAACCAAGAGACCCAGTACTTC
TRBV4-1	TRBJ2-1	TRBD1	.	CASSQAGTGVVNEQFF	TGCGCCAGCAGCCAAGCCGGGACAGGGGTTGTCAATGAGCAGTTCTTC
TRBV4-1	TRBJ1-1	.	.	CASSLELYDAEAFF	TGCGCCAGCAGCCTCGAGTTATATGATGCTGAAGCTTTCTTT
TRBV5-8	TRBJ2-3	.	.	CASSFGLPTDTQYF	TGTGCCAGCAGCTTTGGACTACCGACCGATACGCAGTATTTT
TRBV28	TRBJ1-5	TRBD1	.	CASTTGGVQGAHQPQHF	TGTGCCAGCACCACTGGGGGGGTACAGGGGGCCCATCAGCCCCAGCATTTT
TRBV9	TRBJ2-3	.	.	CASSVAGPDTQYF	TGTGCCAGCAGCGTAGCGGGCCCAGATACGCAGTATTTT
TRBV28	TRBJ1-5	.	.	CASSLGGSNQPQHF	TGTGCCAGCAGCCTAGGGGGGAGCAATCAGCCCCAGCATTTT
TRBV4-1	TRBJ1-4	.	.	CASSQDGRGGGWANEKLFF	TGCGCCAGCAGCCAAGATGGACGTGGCGGAGGTTGGGCTAATGAAAAACTGTTTTTT
TRBV5-1	TRBJ2-2	.	.	CASSLVLTGELFF	TGCGCCAGCAGCTTGGTCCTCACCGGGGAGCTGTTTTTT
TRBV29-1	TRBJ2-3	.	.	CSVRSTSTDTQYF	TGCAGCGTCCGTTCCACTAGCACAGATACGCAGTATTTT
TRBV2	TRBJ2-5	.	.	CASSEFPETQYF	TGTGCCAGCAGTGAATTCCCAGAGACCCAGTACTTC
TRBV25-1	TRBJ2-3	TRBD1	.	CASSEGWDRGITDTQYF	TGTGCCAGCAGTGAAGGTTGGGACAGGGGTATCACAGATACGCAGTATTTT
TRBV5-1	TRBJ2-3	TRBD1	.	CASSLVGTGETDTQYF	TGCGCCAGCAGCTTGGTCGGGACAGGGGAAACAGATACGCAGTATTTT
TRBV5-4	TRBJ1-2	.	once	CASSFGFSPWTYGYTF	TGTGCCAGCAGCTTCGGGTTTAGTCCTTGGACATATGGCTACACCTTC
TRBV15	TRBJ2-2	TRBD1	.	CATSRVRDSWTNTGELFF	TGTGCCACCAGCAGAGTCCGGGACAGCTGGACGAACACCGGGGAGCTGTTTTTT
TRBV4-1	TRBJ1-1	TRBD1	.	CASSHAGRGRAEAFF	TGCGCCAGCAGCCATGCCGGCAGGGGGCGGGCTGAAGCTTTCTTT
TRBV5-4	TRBJ2-1	TRBD2	.	CASLLAGGTYNEQFF	TGTGCCAGCCTGCTAGCGGGAGGGACATACAATGAGCAGTTCTTC
TRBV5-1	TRBJ2-2	.	once	CASSLSPGKNTGELFF	TGCGCCAGCAGCTTGTCCCCAGGGAAGAACACCGGGGAGCTGTTTTTT
TRBV5-4	TRBJ2-1	TRBD2	.	CASSLSGLATSEQFF	TGTGCCAGCAGCTTGTCTGGACTAGCCACTAGTGAGCAGTTCTTC
TRBV18	TRBJ2-7	.	.	CASSPRQGSSYEQYF	TGTGCCAGCTCACCACGGCAGGGGAGCTCCTACGAGCAGTACTTC
TRBV6-5	TRBJ1-2	.	.	CASSKSGGYGYTF	TGTGCCAGCAGTAAATCAGGAGGCTATGGCTACACCTTC
TRBV5-4	TRBJ2-3	.	.	CASSLDRTDTQYF	TGTGCCAGCAGCCTGGACCGCACAGATACGCAGTATTTT
TRBV9	TRBJ2-1	.	.	CASSVAGSSAEQFF	TGTGCCAGCAGCGTAGCTGGTAGCTCGGCGGAGCAGTTCTTC
TRBV6-1	TRBJ1-2	.	.	CASIGREATNYGYTF	TGTGCCAGCATAGGCAGGGAGGCCACTAACTATGGCTACACCTTC
TRBV28	TRBJ2-7	.	.	CASSLEPGRTYEQYF	TGTGCCAGCAGTTTAGAACCTGGGAGAACCTACGAGCAGTACTTC
TRBV6-5	TRBJ1-4	.	.	CASSSTGRRYEKLFF	TGTGCCAGCAGTTCAACAGGGAGGCGTTATGAAAAACTGTTTTTT
TRBV30	TRBJ2-7	.	.	CAWSPAAYEQYF	TGTGCCTGGAGTCCTGCAGCCTACGAGCAGTACTTC
TRBV6-5	TRBJ1-5	TRBD1	.	CASRTGGRGNQPQHF	TGTGCCAGCAGGACAGGGGGCAGGGGCAATCAGCCCCAGCATTTT
TRBV29-1	TRBJ2-1	TRBD1	.	CSVDTVRGLQFF	TGCAGCGTTGATACTGTCAGGGGGCTTCAGTTCTTC
TRBV9	TRBJ2-3	TRBD2	.	CASSVVGGSTDTQYF	TGTGCCAGCAGCGTAGTGGGCGGGAGTACAGATACGCAGTATTTT
TRBV9	TRBJ2-3	TRBD1	.	CASSAPGGEISTDTQYF	TGTGCCAGCAGCGCCCCAGGGGGAGAGATTAGCACAGATACGCAGTATTTT
TRBV30	TRBJ1-2	.	.	CAWSEDGNYGYTF	TGTGCCTGGAGTGAGGACGGAAACTATGGCTACACCTTC
TRBV11-2	TRBJ1-1	.	.	CASSLSPRNTEAFF	TGTGCCAGCAGCTTATCCCCGCGGAACACTGAAGCTTTCTTT
TRBV4-3	TRBJ2-1	.	once	CASSPKPGGEQFF	TGCGCCAGCAGCCCCAAACCCGGGGGTGAGCAGTTCTTC
TRBV18	TRBJ2-7	TRBD2	.	CASSPGTTLYEQYF	TGTGCCAGCTCACCAGGGACTACCCTTTACGAGCAGTACTTC